This record covers a single T cell receptor (beta chain). Its target is not known. Using immunoSEQ multiplex PCR, the repertoire was profiled, and TCRdb retains in-frame clones only, with some absent. The profile shows about 220,000 clones, 80% to 90% of them singletons. These data are taken from a study of cytomegalovirus exposure and HLA in healthy donors. CDR1 is MNHNS and CDR2 is SASEGT in the germline V gene. Trimming removed 3 bases at V and 2 bases at J, with 14 bases between. The CDR3 is made up of 16 amino acids. Study conclusions and caveats: Cytomegalovirus association was listed for 150 or so TCR beta chains.

The gene calls are TRBV6-1 and TRBJ2-1; D is possibly TRBD2 (7 bases). Sequenced input: PBMCs. This TCR was sampled from a young woman in good health and CMV-seronegative. CDR3 sequence reads: CASSDGTGGPYNEQFF. As DNA, the CDR3 is TGTGCCAGCAGTGATGGCACGGGGGGCCCCTACAATGAGCAGTTCTTC.